The following is a T cell receptor (beta chain) sequence with its context. Its antigen is undetermined. Trimming took 3 bases from V and 6 from J, leaving 13 bases between them. The CDR3 length is 14 residues. The sample originates from a study of blood T cells in healthy people across ages. Broader study findings: It was held that the diversity estimates obtained from one million T cells were underestimates. Naive T cell percentage showed a strong correlation with the diversity of TCR beta.

Primers used in a second PCR of roughly 6 to 11 cycles were a sample-barcoded 5' primer and a J-beta primer mix. TCRdb processed the 5' RACE reads anew with MiXCR; each CDR3 protein has one entry. The sample holds around 1,500,000 distinct CDR3 sequences, 42% seen once. Total RNA, at least 5.5 micrograms per sample, was extracted from PBMCs. The rearrangement uses TRBV12-3 or TRBV12-4 and TRBJ2-3; a possible D gene is TRBD2 (6 bases). Sample: blood. This receptor was identified in a woman aged 18-30 years in good health. The CDR3 loop reads CASSLGGPRDTQYF. The CDR3 DNA sequence: TGTGCCAGCAGTTTGGGGGGACCCCGGGATACGCAGTATTTT.